The clone carrying this TCR beta chain was observed a single time. Its antigen is undetermined. These data are taken from a study of T cells in localized non-small cell lung cancer. Study-wide points: Uninvolved neighboring lung showed the greatest T cell clonality, exceeding tumor. There were a median around 59 of the top 100 tumor clones appearing in adjacent lung.

The length of the CDR3 is 18 residues. The repertoire was sequenced with immunoSEQ multiplex PCR; TCRdb's copy has only in-frame clones and lacks some. The profile shows 20,000 to 25,000 clones, around nine tenths of them singletons. Specimen: PBMCs, collected before any cancer treatment. The chain combines TRBV7-5 with TRBJ2-7; the table's D call TRBD1 went unverified against the DNA. TRBV7-5 is designated a pseudogene. This receptor was obtained from a man aged 40 to 70 with stage II squamous cell lung carcinoma. CDR3 residues: CVRSLEGYGQGTTYEQYF. The CDR3 DNA reads TGTGTCAGAAGCTTAGAAGGTTATGGACAGGGAACGACCTACGAGCAGTACTTC.